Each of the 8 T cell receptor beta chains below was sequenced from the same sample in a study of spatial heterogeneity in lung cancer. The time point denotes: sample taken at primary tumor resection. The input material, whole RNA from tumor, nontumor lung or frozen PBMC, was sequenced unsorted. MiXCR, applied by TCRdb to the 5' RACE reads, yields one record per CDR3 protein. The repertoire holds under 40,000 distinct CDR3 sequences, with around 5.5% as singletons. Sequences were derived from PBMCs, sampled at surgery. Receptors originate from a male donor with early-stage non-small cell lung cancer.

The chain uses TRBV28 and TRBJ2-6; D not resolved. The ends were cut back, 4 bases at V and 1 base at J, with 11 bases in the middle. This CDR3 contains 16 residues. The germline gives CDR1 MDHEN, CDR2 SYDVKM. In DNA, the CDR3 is TGTGCCAGCAGTTCCCTGAGGTATTCTGGGGCCAACGTCCTGACTTTC. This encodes CASSSLRYSGANVLTF.

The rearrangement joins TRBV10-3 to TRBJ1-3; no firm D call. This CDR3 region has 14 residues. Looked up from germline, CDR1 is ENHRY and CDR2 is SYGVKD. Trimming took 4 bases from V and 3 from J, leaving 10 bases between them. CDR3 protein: CAISGDLYGNTIYF. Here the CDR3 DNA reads TGTGCCATCAGTGGCGACTTGTATGGAAACACCATATATTTT.

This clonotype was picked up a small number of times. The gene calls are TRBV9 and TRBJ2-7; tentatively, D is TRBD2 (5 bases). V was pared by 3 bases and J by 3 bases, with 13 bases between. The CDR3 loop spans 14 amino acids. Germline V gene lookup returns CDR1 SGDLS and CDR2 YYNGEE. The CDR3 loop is CASSASDGIYEQYF. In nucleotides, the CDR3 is TGTGCCAGCAGCGCCTCCGACGGGATCTACGAGCAGTACTTC.

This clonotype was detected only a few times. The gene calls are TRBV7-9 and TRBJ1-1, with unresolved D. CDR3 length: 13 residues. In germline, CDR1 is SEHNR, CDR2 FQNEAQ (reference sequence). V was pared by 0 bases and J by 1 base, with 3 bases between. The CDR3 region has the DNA TGTGCCAGCAGCTTAGCCTGGAACACTGAAGCTTTCTTT. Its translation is CASSLAWNTEAFF.

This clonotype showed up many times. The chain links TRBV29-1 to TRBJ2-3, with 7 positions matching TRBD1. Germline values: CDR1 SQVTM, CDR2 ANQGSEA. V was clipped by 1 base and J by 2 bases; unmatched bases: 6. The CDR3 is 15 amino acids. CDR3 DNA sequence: TGCAGCGTTGAAGCCAGGGACAGAGCCACAGATACGCAGTATTTT. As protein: CSVEARDRATDTQYF.

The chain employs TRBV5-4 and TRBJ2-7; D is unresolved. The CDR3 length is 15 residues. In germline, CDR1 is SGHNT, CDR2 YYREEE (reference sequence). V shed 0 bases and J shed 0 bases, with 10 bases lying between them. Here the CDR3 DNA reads TGTGCCAGCAGCTTGGTCTCAGCTAGCTCCTACGAGCAGTACTTC. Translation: CASSLVSASSYEQYF.

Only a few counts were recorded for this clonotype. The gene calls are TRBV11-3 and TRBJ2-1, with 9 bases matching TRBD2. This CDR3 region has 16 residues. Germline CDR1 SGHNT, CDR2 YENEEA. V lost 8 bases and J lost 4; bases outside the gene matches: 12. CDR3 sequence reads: CASSNSGGRSYNEQFF. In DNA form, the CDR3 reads TGTGCCAGCTCGAATAGCGGGGGACGTAGTTACAATGAGCAGTTCTTC.

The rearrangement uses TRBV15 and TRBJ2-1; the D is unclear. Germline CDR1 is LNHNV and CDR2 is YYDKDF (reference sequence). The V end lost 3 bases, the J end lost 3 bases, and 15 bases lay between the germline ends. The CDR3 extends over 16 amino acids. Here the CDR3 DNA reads TGTGCCACCAGCAGTGCCACGGACCGTCACTACAATGAGCAGTTCTTC. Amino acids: CATSSATDRHYNEQFF.